This TCR beta chain originates from a study of early T cells in non-severe SARS-CoV-2 infection. Study summary: With bulk RNA from unsorted whole blood as input, sequencing yielded unpaired chains. Study-wide results and limits: Using VDJdb, the matching emphasized anti-spike CD8 responses while missing private and CD4 specificities.

Researchers tagged individual cDNA molecules with unique molecular identifiers. TCRdb re-called the 5' RACE reads through MiXCR, storing one row per CDR3 protein. The sample lists around 98,000 distinct CDR3 sequences, approximately 11% seen once, with around 5.4% in the top ten. Points on this clonotype: Its antigen remains unidentified. An end of the junction does not agree with germline; a read error may underlie this.

Germline V lookup: CDR1 SNHLY, CDR2 FYNNEI. This CDR3 has 13 amino acids. V usage is TRBV2 and J usage is TRBJ2-7, with D tentatively TRBD1 or TRBD2 (5 bases each). The sequencing sample was made of whole blood. This TCR was recovered from an adult who was a healthcare worker with PCR-confirmed SARS-CoV-2 infection or an uninfected control (not recorded which). The CDR3 region has the DNA TGTGCCAGCAGTAACCTTGTCGGGGCCGCCTATGACTTC. It yields the protein CASSNLVGAAYDF.